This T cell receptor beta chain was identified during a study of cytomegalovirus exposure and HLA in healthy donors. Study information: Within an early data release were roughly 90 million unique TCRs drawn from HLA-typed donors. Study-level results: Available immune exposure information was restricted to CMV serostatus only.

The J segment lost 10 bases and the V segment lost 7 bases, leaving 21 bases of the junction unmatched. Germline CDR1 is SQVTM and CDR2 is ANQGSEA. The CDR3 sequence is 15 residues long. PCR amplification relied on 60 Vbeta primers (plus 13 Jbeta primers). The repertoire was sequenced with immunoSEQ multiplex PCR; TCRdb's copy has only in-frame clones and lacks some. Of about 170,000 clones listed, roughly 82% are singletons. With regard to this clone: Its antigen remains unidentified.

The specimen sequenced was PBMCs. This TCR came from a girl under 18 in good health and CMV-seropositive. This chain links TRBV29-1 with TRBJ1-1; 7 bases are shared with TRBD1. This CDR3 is CSASVGTARNFGAFF. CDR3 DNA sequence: TGCAGCGCCTCGGTCGGGACAGCCCGCAATTTTGGAGCTTTCTTT.